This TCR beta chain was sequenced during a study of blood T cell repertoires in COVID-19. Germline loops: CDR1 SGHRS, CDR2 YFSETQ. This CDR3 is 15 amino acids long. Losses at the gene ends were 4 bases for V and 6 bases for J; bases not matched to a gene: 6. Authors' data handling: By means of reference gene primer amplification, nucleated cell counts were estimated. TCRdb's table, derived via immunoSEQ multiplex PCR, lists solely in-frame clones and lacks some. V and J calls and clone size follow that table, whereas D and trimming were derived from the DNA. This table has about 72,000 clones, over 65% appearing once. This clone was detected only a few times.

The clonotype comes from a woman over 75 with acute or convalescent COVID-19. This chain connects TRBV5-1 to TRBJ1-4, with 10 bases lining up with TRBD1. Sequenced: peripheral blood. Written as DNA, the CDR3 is TGCGCCAGCAGCCGGGGACAGGGGAAGGATGAAAAACTGTTTTTT. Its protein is CASSRGQGKDEKLFF.